Listed below are T cell receptor beta chains from one sample, sequenced in a study of monozygotic twins with inflammatory bowel disease. TCRdb reprocessed the 5' RACE reads, keeping one entry per CDR3 protein, no DNA. The sample has 200,000 to 250,000 distinct CDR3 sequences. Sequencing input: blood. These receptors were obtained from a human donor with ulcerative colitis or Crohn's disease, or a healthy co-twin of an affected twin (not recorded which). CDR3s include the opening cysteine and the closing phenylalanine or tryptophan.

j_call v_call cdr3_aa
TRBJ2-3 TRBV5-1 CASSRGGPTDTQYF
TRBJ2-3 TRBV12-3/TRBV12-4 CASSPRDSYSTDTQYF
TRBJ1-2 TRBV7-9 CASSLIVAGGYTF
TRBJ2-2 TRBV6-5 CASSYSNVGNIGELFF
TRBJ2-7 TRBV12-3/TRBV12-4 CASSGSGGTYEQYF
TRBJ2-2 TRBV4-1 CASSQDRQRTSGKMSNTGELFF
TRBJ1-5 TRBV10-2 CASTEGTGLWPQHF
TRBJ1-1 TRBV5-1 CASSFGGNTEAFF
TRBJ2-3 TRBV10-2 CASRTSGGGDTQYF
TRBJ1-3 TRBV5-6 CASSLSRGNTIYF
TRBJ2-5 TRBV2 CASNPGYQETQYF
TRBJ1-1 TRBV19 CASSSAWPNTEAFF
TRBJ1-6 TRBV9 CASSADLDSYSPLHF
TRBJ2-3 TRBV20-1 CSADSRGLAGGLDTQYF
TRBJ2-3 TRBV15 CATSGGNPSTDTQYF
TRBJ2-5 TRBV3-1 CASSQDVGTPQETQYF
TRBJ2-3 TRBV6-6 CASNFRVSTDTQYF
TRBJ1-1 TRBV5-1 CASSLESGGEAFF
TRBJ2-2 TRBV20-1 CSARDLRGGTGELFF
TRBJ1-6 TRBV20-1 CSAGNGESNSPLHF
TRBJ1-6 TRBV5-1 CASRSLYNSPLHF
TRBJ1-6 TRBV20-1 CSAPEGTGPASPLHF
TRBJ2-7 TRBV5-1 CASSLETGSYEQYF
TRBJ1-4 TRBV6-1 CASKPLGAEEKLFF
TRBJ1-2 TRBV27 CASSFNSLRDSYGYTF
TRBJ2-7 TRBV6-2/TRBV6-3 CASSLGGSQSYEQYF
TRBJ2-7 TRBV7-6 CASSLVGKSYEQYF